This is a list of T cell receptor beta chains from one sample in a study of shared clonotypes between healthy human individuals. Assay: immunoSEQ multiplex PCR; the TCRdb copy retains only in-frame clones and omits some. Found here are about 1.1 million clones, about four fifths of them singletons; the top ten hold 0.5% to 0.6%. The sample consisted of memory CD4+ T cells from PBMCs. These receptors all come from a man aged 18-30 years in good health. Some clones in this sample may be carry-over from other donors' samples. The CDR3 runs from the conserved cysteine through the conserved F or W. A D gene is named only where the DNA matches it firmly. Clone size, where shown, is once, few, many, or a class for clones that have expanded.

V: TRBV11-3; size: -; D: -; J: TRBJ2-5; CDR3: CASSLVSYETQYF; DNA: TGTGCCAGCAGCTTAGTCTCCTATGAGACCCAGTACTTC
V: TRBV7-9; size: -; D: -; J: TRBJ1-1; CDR3: CASSLGGSNTEAFF; DNA: TGTGCCAGCAGCTTAGGGGGGAGTAACACTGAAGCTTTCTTT
V: TRBV6-1; size: -; D: -; J: TRBJ2-7; CDR3: CASTRVSYEQYF; DNA: TGTGCCAGCACCCGGGTTTCCTACGAGCAGTACTTC
V: TRBV6-5; size: -; D: TRBD2; J: TRBJ2-3; CDR3: CASSLTSGTVDTQYF; DNA: TGTGCCAGCAGTCTGACTAGCGGGACGGTAGATACGCAGTATTTT
V: TRBV2; size: few; D: TRBD2; J: TRBJ2-2; CDR3: CASTGTSGNTGELFF; DNA: TGTGCCAGCACTGGGACTAGCGGGAACACCGGGGAGCTGTTTTTT
V: TRBV5-1; size: -; D: TRBD1; J: TRBJ1-1; CDR3: CASSSGQQPMNTEAFF; DNA: TGCGCCAGCAGCTCGGGACAGCAACCTATGAACACTGAAGCTTTCTTT
V: TRBV30; size: -; D: -; J: TRBJ1-5; CDR3: CAWSWGRNQPQHF; DNA: TGTGCCTGGAGTTGGGGGCGCAATCAGCCCCAGCATTTT
V: TRBV18; size: -; D: -; J: TRBJ1-4; CDR3: CASSVRLNEKLFF; DNA: TGTGCCAGCTCAGTCCGGCTTAATGAAAAACTGTTTTTT
V: TRBV6-1; size: -; D: -; J: TRBJ1-2; CDR3: CASSGETYYGYTF; DNA: TGTGCCAGCAGTGGTGAGACCTACTATGGCTACACCTTC
V: TRBV11-2; size: -; D: TRBD2; J: TRBJ2-7; CDR3: CASSLVHAGAYEQYF; DNA: TGTGCCAGCAGCTTAGTCCACGCGGGAGCGTACGAGCAGTACTTC
V: TRBV5-1; size: -; D: TRBD2; J: TRBJ2-5; CDR3: CASSWGMRTSGEGTQYF; DNA: TGCGCCAGCAGCTGGGGAATGAGGACTAGCGGGGAGGGGACCCAGTACTTC
V: TRBV5-1; size: -; D: -; J: TRBJ1-1; CDR3: CASSFDRFMNTEAFF; DNA: TGCGCCAGCAGCTTCGACAGATTCATGAACACTGAAGCTTTCTTT
V: TRBV30; size: -; D: TRBD1; J: TRBJ1-6; CDR3: CAWSLTGNNSPLHF; DNA: TGTGCCTGGAGTTTGACAGGGAATAATTCACCCCTCCACTTT
V: TRBV5-1; size: -; D: -; J: TRBJ2-7; CDR3: CASSLDGRSYEQYF; DNA: TGCGCCAGCAGCTTGGATGGCAGGTCCTACGAGCAGTACTTC
V: TRBV18; size: -; D: TRBD1; J: TRBJ1-1; CDR3: CASSPRTGNTEAFF; DNA: TGTGCCAGCTCACCGAGGACAGGGAACACTGAAGCTTTCTTT
V: TRBV15; size: -; D: TRBD1; J: TRBJ1-1; CDR3: CATSRPGQGKNTEAFF; DNA: TGTGCCACCAGCAGACCGGGACAGGGAAAGAACACTGAAGCTTTCTTT
V: TRBV28; size: many; D: -; J: TRBJ1-2; CDR3: CASSLYGGGANYGYTF; DNA: TGTGCCAGCAGTTTATACGGGGGCGGAGCTAACTATGGCTACACCTTC
V: TRBV7-2; size: -; D: -; J: TRBJ1-5; CDR3: CASSSNREPQHF; DNA: TGTGCCAGCAGCTCGAACAGGGAGCCCCAGCATTTT
V: TRBV28; size: once; D: -; J: TRBJ1-2; CDR3: CASKQEGYGYTF; DNA: TGTGCCAGCAAACAGGAGGGCTATGGCTACACCTTC
V: TRBV9; size: few; D: -; J: TRBJ2-3; CDR3: CASSARTGRTDTQYF; DNA: TGTGCCAGCAGCGCACGGACGGGGCGCACAGATACGCAGTATTTT
V: TRBV28; size: -; D: TRBD1; J: TRBJ1-5; CDR3: CASRAHPGTGSHQPQHF; DNA: TGTGCCAGCAGGGCCCACCCCGGGACAGGGAGCCATCAGCCCCAGCATTTT